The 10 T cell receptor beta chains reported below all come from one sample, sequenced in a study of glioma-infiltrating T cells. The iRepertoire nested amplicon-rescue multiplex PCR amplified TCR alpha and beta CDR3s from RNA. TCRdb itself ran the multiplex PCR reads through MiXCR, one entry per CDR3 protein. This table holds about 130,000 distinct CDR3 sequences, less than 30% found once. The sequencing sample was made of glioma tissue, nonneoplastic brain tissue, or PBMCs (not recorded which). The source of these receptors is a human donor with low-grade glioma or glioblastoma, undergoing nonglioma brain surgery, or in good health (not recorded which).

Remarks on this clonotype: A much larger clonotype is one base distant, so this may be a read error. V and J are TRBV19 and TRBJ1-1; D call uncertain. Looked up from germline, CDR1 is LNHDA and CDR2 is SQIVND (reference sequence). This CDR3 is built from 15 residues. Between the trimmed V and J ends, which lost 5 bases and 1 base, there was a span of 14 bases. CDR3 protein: CASSPGGSGNTEAFF. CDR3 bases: TGTGCCAGTAGTCCTGGCGGCAGTGGGAACACTGAAGCTTTCTTT.

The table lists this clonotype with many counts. The CDR3 here is CASRTGGGSNQPQHF. CDR3 DNA: TGTGCCAGCAGGACAGGGGGCGGGAGCAATCAGCCCCAGCATTTT. This rearrangement joins TRBV27 to TRBJ1-5; TRBD1 aligns across 10 bases. J was trimmed by 1 base and V by 6 bases; bases with no gene match: 3. From germline, CDR1 is MNHEY and CDR2 SMNVEV (reference sequence). CDR3 length: 15 amino acids.

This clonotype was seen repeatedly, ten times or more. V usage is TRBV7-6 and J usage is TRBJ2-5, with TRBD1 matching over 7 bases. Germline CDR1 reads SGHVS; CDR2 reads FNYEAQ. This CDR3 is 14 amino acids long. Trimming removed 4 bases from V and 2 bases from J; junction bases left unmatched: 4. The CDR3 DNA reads TGTGCCAGCAGCTGGGGGACAGCGCAAGAGACCCAGTACTTC. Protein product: CASSWGTAQETQYF. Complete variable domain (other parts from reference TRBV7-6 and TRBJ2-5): GAGVSQSPRYKVTKRGQDVALRCDPISGHVSLYWYRQALGQGPEFLTYFNYEAQQDKSGLPNDRFSAERPEGSISTLTIQRTEQRDSAMYRCASSWGTAQETQYFGPGTRLLVL.

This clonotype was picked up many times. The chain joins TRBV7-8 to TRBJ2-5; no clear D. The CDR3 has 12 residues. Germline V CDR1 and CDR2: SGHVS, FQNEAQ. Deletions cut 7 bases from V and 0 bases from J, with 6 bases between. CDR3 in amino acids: CASNLYQETQYF. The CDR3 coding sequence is TGTGCCAGCAACCTGTACCAAGAGACCCAGTACTTC.

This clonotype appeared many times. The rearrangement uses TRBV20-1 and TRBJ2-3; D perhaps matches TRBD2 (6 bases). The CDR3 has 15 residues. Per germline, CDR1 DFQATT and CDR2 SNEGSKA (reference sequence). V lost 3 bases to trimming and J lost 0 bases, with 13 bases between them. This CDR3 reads CSARFGGASTDTQYF. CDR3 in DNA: TGCAGTGCTAGGTTTGGCGGGGCAAGCACAGATACGCAGTATTTT.

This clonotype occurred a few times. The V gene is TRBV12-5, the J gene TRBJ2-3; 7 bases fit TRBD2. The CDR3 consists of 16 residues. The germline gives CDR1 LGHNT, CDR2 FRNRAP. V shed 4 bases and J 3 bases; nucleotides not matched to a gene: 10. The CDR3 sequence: CASGSSGDYRTDTQYF. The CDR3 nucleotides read TGTGCTAGTGGTTCATCTGGGGACTATCGGACAGATACGCAGTATTTT. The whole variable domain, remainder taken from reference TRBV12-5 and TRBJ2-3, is DARVTQTPRHKVTEMGQEVTMRCQPILGHNTVFWYRQTMMQGLELLAYFRNRAPLDDSGMPKDRFSAEMPDATLATLKIQPSEPRDSAVYFCASGSSGDYRTDTQYFGPGTRLTVL.

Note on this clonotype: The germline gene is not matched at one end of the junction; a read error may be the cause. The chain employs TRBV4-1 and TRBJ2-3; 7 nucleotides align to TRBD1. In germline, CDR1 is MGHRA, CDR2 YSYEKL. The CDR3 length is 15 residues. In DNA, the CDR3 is TGCGCCAGCAGCCAAGAAACAGGGGTGGTGGATAAGCAGTATTTT. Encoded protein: CASSQETGVVDKQYF.

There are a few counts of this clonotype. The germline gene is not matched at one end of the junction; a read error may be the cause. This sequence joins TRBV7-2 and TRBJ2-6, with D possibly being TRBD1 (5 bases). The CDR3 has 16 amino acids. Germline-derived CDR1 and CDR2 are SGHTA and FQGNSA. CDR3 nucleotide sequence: TGTGCCAGCAGTCTTCTTGGTGGCTCTGGGGCCAACGTCCTGGCTTTC. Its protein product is CASSLLGGSGANVLAF.

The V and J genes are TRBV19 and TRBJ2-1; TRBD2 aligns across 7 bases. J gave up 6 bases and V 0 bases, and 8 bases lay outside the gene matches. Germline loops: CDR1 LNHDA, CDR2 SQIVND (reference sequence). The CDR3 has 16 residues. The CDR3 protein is CASSIDLAEPFNEQFF. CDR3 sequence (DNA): TGTGCCAGTAGTATAGATCTAGCGGAGCCGTTCAATGAGCAGTTCTTC.

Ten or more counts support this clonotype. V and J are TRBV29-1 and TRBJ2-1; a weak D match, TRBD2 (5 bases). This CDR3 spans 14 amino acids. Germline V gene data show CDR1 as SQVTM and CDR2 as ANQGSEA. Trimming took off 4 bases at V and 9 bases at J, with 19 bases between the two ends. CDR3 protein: CSVAPMPSRSEQFF. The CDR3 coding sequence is TGCAGCGTTGCCCCCATGCCTAGCCGGAGTGAGCAGTTCTTC.